This T cell receptor beta chain was retrieved from a study of T cells in Graves' hyperthyroidism and ophthalmopathy. From RNA transcripts, TCR beta CDR3 regions were amplified. The TCR CDR3 was amplified in a first-round RT-PCR using the HTBI primer set. TCRdb re-analysed the multiplex PCR reads in MiXCR, keeping a single row per CDR3 protein. The table has 500,000 to 650,000 distinct CDR3 sequences, 14% seen once. Findings of the study overall: Most clonotypes expanded in the thyroid (above 0.001) were also present in blood.

About this clonotype itself: Its antigen is unidentified.

The CDR3 is 15 amino acids. With 2 bases clipped from V and 11 bases from J, the junction kept 6 bases outside the gene matches. Germline V gives CDR1 MNHNY, CDR2 SVGAGI (reference sequence). The sequencing input was blood. The receptor was isolated from a woman aged 40-49 years with Graves' hyperthyroidism. The rearrangement uses TRBV6-6 and TRBJ1-4; 12 bases line up with TRBD1. The CDR3 DNA is TGTGCCAGCAGTTACGACGGGACAGGGGGCGAGAAACTGTTTTTT. It encodes CASSYDGTGGEKLFF.